This T cell receptor beta chain appears in the sequencing data of a study of blood T cell repertoires in COVID-19 (dated by TCRdb to about 2020). Background on the whole study: Samples covering the acute and convalescent phases of COVID-19 were provided by collaborators in the United States, Italy and Spain. Nearly every sample came with metadata listing a de-identified subject ID, COVID-19 status, age in years and sex. Deeply sampled blood TCRbeta repertoires from subjects exposed to, actively infected with, or recovered from COVID-19 were included in the dataset. The prospective study material was composed of cDNA or gDNA derived from T cells, B-cell-depleted T cells, or PBMCs. The samples were drawn from two sources: the first 160 participants of the ongoing ImmuneRACE study, and over 950 subjects contributed by 6 global collaborators. A freely available public database, intended as a resource for researchers studying the immune response to SARS-CoV-2, is where the repertoires were released. HLA class I and class II types, where available, came from metadata supplied by the sample provider rather than from assay-based typing.

To note about this clone: The specificity of this receptor is unknown. No base-level quality is on record; no much larger clone is a single base apart.

Each collaborating institution followed its own protocols to collect whole blood in K2EDTA tubes. For TCRbeta analysis, collaborators shipped samples in one of three forms: frozen whole blood, isolated PBMCs, or DNA extracted from either of those sample types. Germline trimming: 5 bases from V, 7 bases from J; junction bases outside gene matches: 11. The CDR3 runs 16 amino acids, cysteine and phenylalanine included. Here the CDR3 DNA is all that survives: 48 bases in frame from base 1. CDR1 and CDR2, looked up from the germline V gene (reference sequence), are LNHNV and YYDKDF. TCRbeta CDR3 regions were amplified from genomic DNA by means of the immunoSEQ Assay, a bias-controlled multiplex PCR. The authors' pipeline ran thus. The number of nucleated cells in each sample was estimated from the amplification of reference gene primers within the assay. Sequence reads were collapsed and filtered to measure the absolute abundance of every unique TCRbeta CDR3 rearrangement. Productive Simpson clonality was computed per sample as the square root of Simpson's diversity index over productive rearrangements. TCRdb's version of the immuneACCESS table is confined to in-frame rearrangements and falls short of the full clone set. An unresolved V gene accounts for under half of the shortfall where checked; the remainder is of unknown origin. V and J calls plus clone size are reproduced from that table; the DNA served to infer D and trimming. A total of tens of thousands of clones appear in this sample, 90% of them only once. Around 8.2% of the sample goes to the ten largest clones.

What the research found in general, with its limitations: The quantity of clinical and demographic metadata differed by source and by participant and was supplied without curation.

This chain joins TRBV15 to TRBJ1-6, with 7 junctional bases fitting TRBD1. The specimen was peripheral blood. This sequence originates from a woman aged 35 to 49 with active COVID-19. The DNA sequence is TGTGCCACCAGCGACGGGAGAAACAGGGGCAATTCACCCCTCCACTTT. Its translation reads: CATSDGRNRGNSPLHF.